Presented here are 27 T cell receptor beta chains from one specimen sequenced in a study of blood T cell repertoires in COVID-19. The table came from immunoSEQ multiplex PCR; TCRdb's copy has only in-frame clones and leaves some out. Of about 110,000 clones in the sample, nearly 90% are singletons; the top ten hold more than 4.5%. What was sequenced was peripheral blood. The receptors stem from a human donor in a cohort sampled during active COVID-19.

This clone was picked up one time. CDR3 sequence (DNA): TGTGCCAGTAGTACCCCGATAATAGCCTTCTACGAGCAGTACTTC. It yields the protein CASSTPIIAFYEQYF. The rearrangement uses TRBV19 and TRBJ2-7; D is unclear. V was trimmed by 4 bases and J by 3 bases, leaving 16 bases between them. CDR1 and CDR2 (germline): LNHDA, SQIVND (reference sequence). The CDR3 has 15 residues.

The chain joins TRBV9 to TRBJ2-7, with D possibly matching TRBD2 (5 bases). V was trimmed by 3 bases and J by 5 bases, leaving 18 bases between them. Germline V gives CDR1 SGDLS, CDR2 YYNGEE. There are 15 residues in the CDR3. CDR3 residues: CASSASAGPRDEQYF. CDR3 bases: TGTGCCAGCAGCGCCTCGGCGGGCCCCCGGGACGAGCAGTACTTC.

The V and J genes are TRBV11-2 and TRBJ2-1; no reliable D call. The ends were cut back, 11 bases at V and 5 bases at J, with 19 bases in the middle. Germline V gene sequence: CDR1 SGHAT, CDR2 FQNNGV. The CDR3 spans 14 residues. The CDR3 loop reads CAVGRGRKDNEQFF. CDR3 sequence (DNA): TGTGCCGTAGGAAGAGGTCGAAAGGACAATGAGCAGTTCTTC.

This chain links TRBV5-1 with TRBJ2-5, with D unclear. Trimming removed 7 bases from V and 4 bases from J, with 11 bases in between. The CDR3 runs to 12 residues. The germline V gene has CDR1 SGHRS and CDR2 YFSETQ. This CDR3 reads CASAGYRETQYF. In DNA, the CDR3 is TGCGCCAGCGCAGGTTACCGAGAGACCCAGTACTTC.

Concerning this clone: The same CDR3 arises from other DNA sequences in this sample as well. CDR3 sequence (DNA): TGTGCCAGCAGCAGGGGGAACTCTGGAAACACCATATATTTT. It specifies CASSRGNSGNTIYF. The chain employs TRBV6-5 and TRBJ1-3; 7 bases line up with TRBD1. V trimming: 6 bases; J trimming: 0 bases; junction bases outside the gene matches: 2. Germline CDR1 and CDR2: MNHEY and SVGAGI. The CDR3 covers 14 residues.

This chain links TRBV5-1 with TRBJ2-1; 13 bases match TRBD2. The V gene end was trimmed by 3 bases and the J gene end by 2 bases; junction bases not matched to a gene: 5. The CDR3 has 17 residues. CDR1 SGHRS and CDR2 YFSETQ come from the germline V gene. The CDR3 loop is CASSWTGLAGPYNEQFF. CDR3 bases: TGCGCCAGCAGCTGGACGGGACTAGCGGGACCCTACAATGAGCAGTTCTTC. Based on the CDR3 plus reference TRBV5-1 and TRBJ2-1, the full variable domain is KAGVTQTPRYLIKTRGQQVTLSCSPISGHRSVSWYQQTPGQGLQFLFEYFSETQRNKGNFPGRFSGRQFSNSRSEMNVSTLELGDSALYLCASSWTGLAGPYNEQFFGPGTRLTVL.

The chain recombines TRBV7-8 with TRBJ1-5; the match to TRBD1 covers 7 bases. With V trimmed by 2 bases and J by 3 bases, 7 bases remained unmatched. CDR3 size: 16 residues. The V gene's germline CDR1 is SGHVS and CDR2 FQNEAQ. CDR3 bases: TGTGCCAGCAGCTTACTCACGGGACAGTACAATCAGCCCCAGCATTTT. Amino acid sequence: CASSLLTGQYNQPQHF.

The table lists this clone with a count of one. V and J are TRBV7-2 and TRBJ1-1; D not certain. The CDR3 contains 13 residues. Germline assignment: CDR1 SGHTA and CDR2 FQGNSA. V shed 3 bases and J shed 3 bases, with 8 bases lying between them. This CDR3 reads CASSLERYTEAFF. CDR3 nucleotides: TGTGCCAGCAGCTTGGAGAGGTACACTGAAGCTTTCTTT.

The CDR3 is CASTEGLAGVYEQYF. The CDR3 DNA follows: TGTGCCAGCACCGAGGGACTAGCGGGAGTTTACGAGCAGTACTTC. The chain joins TRBV11-2 to TRBJ2-7; TRBD2 matches 14 bases. This CDR3 has 15 residues. The V gene end was trimmed by 7 bases and the J gene end by 4 bases; junction bases not matched to a gene: 6. Germline CDR1 reads SGHAT; CDR2 reads FQNNGV.

This chain connects TRBV29-1 to TRBJ2-7, with TRBD2 matching 9 bases. With V trimmed by 1 base and J by 3 bases, 10 bases remained unmatched. Germline V CDR1 and CDR2: SQVTM, ANQGSEA. The CDR3 spans 16 residues. The CDR3 loop is CSVEVVSLAGFYEQYF. In DNA form, the CDR3 reads TGCAGCGTTGAAGTTGTGAGCCTAGCGGGATTCTACGAGCAGTACTTC.

The chain recombines TRBV12-5 with TRBJ2-1; possibly TRBD2 for D (5 bases). Deletions cut 3 bases from V and 8 bases from J, with 8 bases between. Germline V gives CDR1 LGHNT, CDR2 FRNRAP. The CDR3 loop spans 12 amino acids. The DNA of the CDR3 is TGTGCTAGTGGTTTCGGGGAGTATGAGCAGTTCTTC. Its translation is CASGFGEYEQFF.

This clone was observed a few times. The chain links TRBV21-1 to TRBJ2-7; the table assigns TRBD1, which was not confirmed against the DNA. TRBV21-1 is listed as a pseudogene. CDR3 length: 14 amino acids. This chain's CDR3 is CASSPDRGLTEQYF. Here the CDR3 DNA reads TGTGCCAGCAGCCCGGACAGGGGGCTTACCGAGCAGTACTTC.

The chain joins TRBV10-3 to TRBJ2-7; maybe TRBD1 (6 bases). Germline CDR1 and CDR2: ENHRY and SYGVKD. V lost 1 base and J lost 2, with 33 bases in between. This CDR3 region has 22 residues. CDR3 residues: CAISEWSRGLSRTLGVTYEQYF. Written as DNA, the CDR3 is TGTGCCATCAGTGAGTGGTCAAGGGGGTTGAGCAGGACTTTAGGCGTGACCTACGAGCAGTACTTC.

This clone has just a few counts. The chain is built from TRBV7-2 and TRBJ2-7; D ambiguous. This CDR3 has 14 amino acids. Germline lookup yields CDR1 SGHTA and CDR2 FQGNSA. V lost 3 bases, J lost 3 bases, and 12 bases lay in between. CDR3 bases: TGTGCCAGCAGCTTTTCGTATCAGAACTACGAGCAGTACTTC. Its protein product is CASSFSYQNYEQYF.

The chain couples TRBV5-1 to TRBJ2-1; 8 bases agree with TRBD1. J gave up 2 bases and V 4 bases, and 11 bases lay outside the gene matches. The CDR3 covers 17 residues. The germline gives CDR1 SGHRS, CDR2 YFSETQ. CDR3 amino acids: CASSLSRDRNAYNEQFF. The CDR3 nucleotides read TGCGCCAGCAGCCTGTCCCGGGACAGGAACGCCTACAATGAGCAGTTCTTC.

Here the CDR3 DNA reads TGTGCCAGCAGCCCAGGGACAGGGACATTTCGGGCAGATACGCAGTATTTT. It translates to CASSPGTGTFRADTQYF. The chain is built from TRBV11-2 and TRBJ2-3; 9 bases are shared with TRBD1. This CDR3 is 17 amino acids long. The V gene end was trimmed by 5 bases and the J gene end by 4 bases; junction bases not matched to a gene: 13. Germline V gene data show CDR1 as SGHAT and CDR2 as FQNNGV.

The CDR3 DNA is TGTGCCAGCAGCAAGACTGACAGGTACGAGCAGTACTTC. It codes for CASSKTDRYEQYF. The chain uses TRBV9 and TRBJ2-7, with a weak D call TRBD1 (6 bases). In germline, CDR1 is SGDLS, CDR2 YYNGEE. CDR3 length: 13 residues. V was shortened by 4 bases and J by 4 bases, with 12 bases between the two germline ends.

The chain couples TRBV10-1 to TRBJ1-1; D not resolved. The CDR3 spans 13 residues. V dropped 3 bases and J dropped 0 bases, with 5 bases sitting between them. Germline loops: CDR1 WNHNN, CDR2 SYGVQD (reference sequence). The CDR3 loop reads CASSDPLNTEAFF. The CDR3, as DNA: TGCGCCAGCAGTGACCCGTTGAACACTGAAGCTTTCTTT.

The V call is TRBV2, the J call TRBJ2-5; the match to TRBD2 covers 8 bases. Germline values: CDR1 SNHLY, CDR2 FYNNEI. The ends lost 8 bases at V and 5 bases at J; junction bases unmatched: 13. The CDR3 consists of 15 residues. This CDR3 reads CASHYRGGLVETQYF. The CDR3 nucleotides are TGTGCCAGCCATTATCGGGGGGGCCTTGTTGAGACCCAGTACTTC.

The V and J genes are TRBV19 and TRBJ2-7; 7 nucleotides agree with TRBD1. CDR3 length equals 16 residues. The germline gives CDR1 LNHDA, CDR2 SQIVND (reference sequence). Trimming removed 4 bases from V and 2 bases from J; junction bases left unmatched: 11. The CDR3: CASSTAGTAETYEQYF. The CDR3 DNA is TGTGCCAGTAGTACAGCCGGGACAGCCGAAACCTACGAGCAGTACTTC.

The chain combines TRBV5-1 with TRBJ1-2; D gene uncertain. Looked up from germline, CDR1 is SGHRS and CDR2 is YFSETQ. V shed 6 bases and J shed 8 bases, with 14 bases lying between them. The CDR3 sequence is 12 residues long. The CDR3 DNA sequence: TGCGCCAGCAAGACGGCTACGGGGGGCTACACCTTC. Amino acid sequence: CASKTATGGYTF.

The gene calls are TRBV3-1 (or the pseudogene TRBV3-2) and TRBJ1-3; D might be TRBD1 (6 bases). Between the trimmed V and J ends, which lost 4 bases and 5 bases, there was a span of 9 bases. CDR3 length: 13 residues. The germline gives CDR1 LGHDT, CDR2 YNNKEL (reference sequence). The CDR3 DNA sequence: TGTGCCAGCAGCCGTGACAGGCGAAACACCATATATTTT. Protein product: CASSRDRRNTIYF.

This rearrangement joins TRBV30 to TRBJ1-4; D is unclear. V dropped 3 bases and J dropped 0 bases, with 8 bases sitting between them. Germline loops: CDR1 GTSNPN, CDR2 SVGIG (reference sequence). CDR3 length: 14 residues. The CDR3 nucleotides are TGTGCCTGGAGGATTCCGGCAACTAATGAAAAACTGTTTTTT. This gives the protein CAWRIPATNEKLFF.

The chain links TRBV25-1 to TRBJ2-1, with D tentatively TRBD1 (5 bases). The CDR3 consists of 16 residues. Germline V lookup: CDR1 MGHDK, CDR2 SYGVNS. V was clipped by 1 base and J by 6 bases, with 16 bases between them. The CDR3 sequence: CASSESWARASNEQFF. Written as DNA, the CDR3 is TGTGCCAGCAGTGAATCCTGGGCCAGGGCTAGCAATGAGCAGTTCTTC.

The chain recombines TRBV4-2 with TRBJ2-1, with D maybe TRBD2 (6 bases). Germline CDR1 and CDR2: LGHNA and YNFKEQ. V lost 6 bases to trimming and J lost 1 base, with 16 bases between them. This CDR3 spans 16 amino acids. CDR3 sequence (DNA): TGTGCCAGCAGGGGCACGGGCGGGGTATCCTACAATGAGCAGTTCTTC. This encodes CASRGTGGVSYNEQFF.

CDR3 in DNA: TGTGCCAGCAGACGTCCGGGACAGGGGGCCGTCGAGCAGTACTTC. It translates to CASRRPGQGAVEQYF. The chain employs TRBV6-5 and TRBJ2-7; 12 bases agree with TRBD1. V lost 6 bases and J lost 6; bases outside the gene matches: 9. The CDR3 totals 15 residues. Germline CDR1 MNHEY, CDR2 SVGAGI.

The rearrangement links TRBV19 to TRBJ2-2; 7 bases fit TRBD1. Trimming at V came to 10 bases and at J to 2 bases, leaving 13 bases not matched to a gene. CDR3 length: 16 residues. The germline gives CDR1 LNHDA, CDR2 SQIVND (reference sequence). The CDR3 sequence is CATRTGGQPNTGELFF. The CDR3 DNA sequence: TGTGCCACCAGGACAGGCGGCCAACCAAACACCGGGGAGCTGTTTTTT. The whole variable domain, filled in from reference TRBV19 and TRBJ2-2, reads DGGITQSPKYLFRKEGQNVTLSCEQNLNHDAMYWYRQDPGQGLRLIYYSQIVNDFQKGDIAEGYSVSREKKESFPLTVTSAQKNPTAFYLCATRTGGQPNTGELFFGEGSRLTVL.